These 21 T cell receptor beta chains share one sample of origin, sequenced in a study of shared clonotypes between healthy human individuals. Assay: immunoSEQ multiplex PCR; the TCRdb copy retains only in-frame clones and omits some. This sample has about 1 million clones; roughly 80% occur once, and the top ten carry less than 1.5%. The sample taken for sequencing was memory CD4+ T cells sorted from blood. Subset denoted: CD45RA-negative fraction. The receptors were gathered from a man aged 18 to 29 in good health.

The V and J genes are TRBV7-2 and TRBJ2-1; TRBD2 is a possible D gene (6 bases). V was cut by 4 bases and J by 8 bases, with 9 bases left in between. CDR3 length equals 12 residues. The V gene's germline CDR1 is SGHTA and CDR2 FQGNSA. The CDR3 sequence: CASSYLAYEQFF. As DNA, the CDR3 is TGTGCCAGCAGCTATCTAGCGTATGAGCAGTTCTTC.

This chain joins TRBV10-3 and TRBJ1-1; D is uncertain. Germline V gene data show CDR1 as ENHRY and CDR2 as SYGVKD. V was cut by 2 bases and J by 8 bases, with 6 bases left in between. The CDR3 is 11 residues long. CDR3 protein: CAISEGYEAFF. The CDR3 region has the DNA TGTGCCATCAGTGAGGGATACGAAGCTTTCTTT.

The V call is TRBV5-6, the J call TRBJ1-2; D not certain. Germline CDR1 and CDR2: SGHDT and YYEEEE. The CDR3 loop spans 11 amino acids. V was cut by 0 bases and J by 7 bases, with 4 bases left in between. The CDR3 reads CASSLASGYTF. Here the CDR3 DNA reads TGTGCCAGCAGCTTGGCTAGTGGCTACACCTTC.

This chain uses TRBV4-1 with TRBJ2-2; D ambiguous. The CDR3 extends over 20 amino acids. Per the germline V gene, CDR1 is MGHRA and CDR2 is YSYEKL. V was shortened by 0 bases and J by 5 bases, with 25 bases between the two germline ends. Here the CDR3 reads CASSQEGSSLFYLGTGELFF. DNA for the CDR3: TGCGCCAGCAGCCAAGAAGGCAGCTCACTATTCTACTTAGGGACCGGGGAGCTGTTTTTT.

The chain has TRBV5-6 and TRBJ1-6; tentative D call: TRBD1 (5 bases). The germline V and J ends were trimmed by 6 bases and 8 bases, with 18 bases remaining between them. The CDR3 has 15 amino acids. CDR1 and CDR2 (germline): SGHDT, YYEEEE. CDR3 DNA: TGTGCCAGCAACACTTATCAGGGTTCCCATTCACCCCTCCACTTT. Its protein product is CASNTYQGSHSPLHF.

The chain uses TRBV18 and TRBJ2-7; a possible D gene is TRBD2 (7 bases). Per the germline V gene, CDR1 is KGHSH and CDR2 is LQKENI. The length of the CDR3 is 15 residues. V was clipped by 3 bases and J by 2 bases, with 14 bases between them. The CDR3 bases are TGTGCCAGCTCACCGAGTCGGGGGGCACCCTACGAGCAGTACTTC. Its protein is CASSPSRGAPYEQYF.

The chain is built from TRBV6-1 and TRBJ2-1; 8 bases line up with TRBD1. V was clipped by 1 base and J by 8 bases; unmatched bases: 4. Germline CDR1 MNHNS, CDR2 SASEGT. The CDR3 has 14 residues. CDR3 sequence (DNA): TGTGCCAGCAGTGAAGAGCCCAGGGGGCATGAGCAGTTCTTC. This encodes CASSEEPRGHEQFF.

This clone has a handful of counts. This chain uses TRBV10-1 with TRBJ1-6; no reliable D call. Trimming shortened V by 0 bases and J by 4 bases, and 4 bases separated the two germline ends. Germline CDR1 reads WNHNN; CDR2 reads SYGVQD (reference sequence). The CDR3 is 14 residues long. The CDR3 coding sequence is TGCGCCAGCAGTGAGTCGCGGTATAATTCACCCCTCCACTTT. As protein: CASSESRYNSPLHF.

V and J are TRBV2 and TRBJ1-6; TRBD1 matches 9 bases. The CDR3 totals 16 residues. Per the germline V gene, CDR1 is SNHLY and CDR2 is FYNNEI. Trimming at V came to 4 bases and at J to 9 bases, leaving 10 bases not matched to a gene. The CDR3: CASSASGTGSGSPLHF. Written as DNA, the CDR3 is TGTGCCAGCAGTGCCTCCGGGACAGGGAGCGGTTCACCCCTCCACTTT.

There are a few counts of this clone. The CDR3 nucleotides are TGTGCCAGCAGAAGGGGCGGGAACTCCTACGAGCAGTACTTC. Its protein is CASRRGGNSYEQYF. The chain is built from TRBV6-6 and TRBJ2-7; maybe TRBD2 (6 bases). CDR1 and CDR2 (germline): MNHNY, SVGAGI (reference sequence). Trimming stripped 6 bases from V and 0 bases from J, with 12 bases between. The CDR3 contains 14 residues.

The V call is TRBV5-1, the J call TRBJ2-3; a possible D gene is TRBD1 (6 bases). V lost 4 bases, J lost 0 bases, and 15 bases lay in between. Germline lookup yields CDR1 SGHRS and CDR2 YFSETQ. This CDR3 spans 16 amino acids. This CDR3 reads CASSGGGQSSTDTQYF. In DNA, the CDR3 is TGCGCCAGCAGCGGGGGCGGACAGTCTAGCACAGATACGCAGTATTTT.

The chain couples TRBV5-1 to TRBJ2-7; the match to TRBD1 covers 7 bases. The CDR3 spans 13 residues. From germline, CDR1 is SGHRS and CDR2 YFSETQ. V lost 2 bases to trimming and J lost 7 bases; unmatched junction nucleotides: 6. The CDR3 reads CASSFLDRSEQYF. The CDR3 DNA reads TGCGCCAGCAGCTTCTTGGACAGGTCGGAGCAGTACTTC. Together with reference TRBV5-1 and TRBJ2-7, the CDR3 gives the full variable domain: KAGVTQTPRYLIKTRGQQVTLSCSPISGHRSVSWYQQTPGQGLQFLFEYFSETQRNKGNFPGRFSGRQFSNSRSEMNVSTLELGDSALYLCASSFLDRSEQYFGPGTRLTVT.

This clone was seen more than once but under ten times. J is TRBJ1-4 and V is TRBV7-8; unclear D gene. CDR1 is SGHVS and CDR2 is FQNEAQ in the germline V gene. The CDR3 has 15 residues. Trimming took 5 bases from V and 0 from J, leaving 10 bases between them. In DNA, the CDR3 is TGTGCCAGCAGCCATAGGACCGCAACTAATGAAAAACTGTTTTTT. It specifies CASSHRTATNEKLFF.

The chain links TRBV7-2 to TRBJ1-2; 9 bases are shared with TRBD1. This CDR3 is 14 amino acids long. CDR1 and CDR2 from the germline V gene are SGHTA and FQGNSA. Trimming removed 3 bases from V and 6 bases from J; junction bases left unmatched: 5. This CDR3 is CASSFPGTGNGYTF. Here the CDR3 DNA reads TGTGCCAGCAGCTTCCCCGGGACAGGGAATGGCTACACCTTC. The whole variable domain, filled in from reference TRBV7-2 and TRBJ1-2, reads GAGVSQSPSNKVTEKGKDVELRCDPISGHTALYWYRQSLGQGLEFLIYFQGNSAPDKSGLPSDRFSAERTGGSVSTLTIQRTQQEDSAVYLCASSFPGTGNGYTFGSGTRLTVV.

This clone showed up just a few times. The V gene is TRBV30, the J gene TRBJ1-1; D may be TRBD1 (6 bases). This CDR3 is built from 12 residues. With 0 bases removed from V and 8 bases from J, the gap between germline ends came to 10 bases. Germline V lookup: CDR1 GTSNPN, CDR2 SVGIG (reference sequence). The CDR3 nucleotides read TGTGCCTGGAGTGTACACACAGGGGAAGCTTTCTTT. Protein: CAWSVHTGEAFF. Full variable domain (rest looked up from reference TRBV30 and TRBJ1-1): SQTIHQWPATLVQPVGSPLSLECTVEGTSNPNLYWYRQAAGRGLQLLFYSVGIGQISSEVPQNLSASRPQDRQFILSSKKLLLSDSGFYLCAWSVHTGEAFFGQGTRLTVV.

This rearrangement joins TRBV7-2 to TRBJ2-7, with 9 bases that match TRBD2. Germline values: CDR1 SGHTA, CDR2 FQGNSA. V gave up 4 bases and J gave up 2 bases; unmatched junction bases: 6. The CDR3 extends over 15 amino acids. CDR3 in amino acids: CASSSRTSATYEQYF. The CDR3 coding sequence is TGTGCCAGCAGCTCCCGGACTAGCGCTACCTACGAGCAGTACTTC.

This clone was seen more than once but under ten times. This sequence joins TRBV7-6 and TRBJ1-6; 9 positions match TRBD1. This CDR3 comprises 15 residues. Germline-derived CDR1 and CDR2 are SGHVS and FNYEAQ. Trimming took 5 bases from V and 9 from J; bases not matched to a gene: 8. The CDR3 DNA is TGTGCCAGCAGCCTCTCGACAGGGGGTGGTTCACCCCTCCACTTT. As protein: CASSLSTGGGSPLHF.

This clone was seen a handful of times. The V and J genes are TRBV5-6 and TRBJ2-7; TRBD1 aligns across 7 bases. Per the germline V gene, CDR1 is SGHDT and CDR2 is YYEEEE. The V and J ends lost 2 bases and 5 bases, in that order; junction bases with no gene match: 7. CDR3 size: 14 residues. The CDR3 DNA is TGTGCCAGCAGCTTTACCGGGACAGCGAACGAGCAGTACTTC. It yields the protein CASSFTGTANEQYF.

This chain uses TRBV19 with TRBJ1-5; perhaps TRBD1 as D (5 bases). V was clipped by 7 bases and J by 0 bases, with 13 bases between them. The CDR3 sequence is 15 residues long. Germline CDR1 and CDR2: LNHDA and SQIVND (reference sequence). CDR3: CASIRDRYSNQPQHF. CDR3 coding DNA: TGTGCCAGTATTAGGGACCGATATAGCAATCAGCCCCAGCATTTT.

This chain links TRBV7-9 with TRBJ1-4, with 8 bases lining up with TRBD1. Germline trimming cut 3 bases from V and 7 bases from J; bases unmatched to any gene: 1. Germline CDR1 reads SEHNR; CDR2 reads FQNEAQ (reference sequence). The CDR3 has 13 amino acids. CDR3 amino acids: CASSFGQGEKLFF. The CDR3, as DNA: TGTGCCAGCAGCTTTGGACAGGGTGAAAAACTGTTTTTT.

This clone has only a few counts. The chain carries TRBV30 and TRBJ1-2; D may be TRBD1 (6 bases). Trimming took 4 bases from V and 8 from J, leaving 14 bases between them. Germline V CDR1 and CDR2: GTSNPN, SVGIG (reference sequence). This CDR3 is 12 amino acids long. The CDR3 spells CAWNWQGSGYTF. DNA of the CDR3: TGTGCCTGGAACTGGCAGGGGTCGGGCTACACCTTC. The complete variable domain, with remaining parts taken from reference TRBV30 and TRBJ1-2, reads SQTIHQWPATLVQPVGSPLSLECTVEGTSNPNLYWYRQAAGRGLQLLFYSVGIGQISSEVPQNLSASRPQDRQFILSSKKLLLSDSGFYLCAWNWQGSGYTFGSGTRLTVV.